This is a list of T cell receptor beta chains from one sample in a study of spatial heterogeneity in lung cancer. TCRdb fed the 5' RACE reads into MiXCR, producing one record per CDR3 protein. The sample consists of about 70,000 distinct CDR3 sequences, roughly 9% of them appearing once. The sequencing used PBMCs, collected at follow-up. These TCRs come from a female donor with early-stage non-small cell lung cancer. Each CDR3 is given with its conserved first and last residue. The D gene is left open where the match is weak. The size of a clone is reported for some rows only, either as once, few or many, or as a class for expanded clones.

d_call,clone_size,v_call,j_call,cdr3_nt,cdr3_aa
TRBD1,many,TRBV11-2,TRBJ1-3,TGTGCCAGCGGATTGACAGGGGGGTCTGGAAACACCATATATTTT,CASGLTGGSGNTIYF
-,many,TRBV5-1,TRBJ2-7,TGCGCCAGCAGCCCGGACGGCCGCGAGCAGTACTTC,CASSPDGREQYF
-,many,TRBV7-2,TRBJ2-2,TGTGCCAGCAGCTCAAGACAGTCCGGGGAGCTGTTTTTT,CASSSRQSGELFF
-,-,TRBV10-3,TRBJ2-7,TGTGCCATCAGTGCGGCAGCCTACGAGCAGTACTTC,CAISAAAYEQYF
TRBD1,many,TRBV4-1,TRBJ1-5,TGCGCCAGCAGCCAAGGACAGGGTACCAATCAGCCCCAGCATTTT,CASSQGQGTNQPQHF
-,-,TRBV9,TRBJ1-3,TGTGCCAGCAGCGCCTCGGACCATAACTCTGGAAACACCATATATTTT,CASSASDHNSGNTIYF
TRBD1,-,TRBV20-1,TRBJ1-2,TGCAGTGCCCAGGGACAGGTCGAACCTAACTATGGCTACACCTTC,CSAQGQVEPNYGYTF
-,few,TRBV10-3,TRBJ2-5,TGTGCCATCAGTGAGTCGACTCGAGAGACCCAGTACTTC,CAISESTRETQYF
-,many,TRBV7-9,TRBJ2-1,TGTGCCAGCAGCTTAGGGGGGACCTACAATGAGCAGTTCTTC,CASSLGGTYNEQFF
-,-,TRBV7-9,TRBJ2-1,TGTGCCAGCAGCTTCCTGAGCTCCCGGACCTATGAGCAGTTCTTC,CASSFLSSRTYEQFF
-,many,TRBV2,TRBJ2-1,TGTGCCAGCAGGGCCGGGACAAGCGGTTACAATGAGCAGTTCTTC,CASRAGTSGYNEQFF
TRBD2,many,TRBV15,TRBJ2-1,TGTGCCACCGGGCTAGCGGGGGGGAATGAGCAGTTCTTC,CATGLAGGNEQFF
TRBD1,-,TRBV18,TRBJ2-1,TGTGCCAGCTCACTCGCCCCGGGACAGGGGAGACGGCAGTTCTTC,CASSLAPGQGRRQFF
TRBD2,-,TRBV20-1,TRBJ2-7,TGCAGCGCGGGTAGCGGGATCTACGAGCAGTACTTC,CSAGSGIYEQYF
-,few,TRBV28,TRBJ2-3,TGTGCCAGCAGTAACCCTGGCCTTGCCCCAGATACGCAGTATTTT,CASSNPGLAPDTQYF
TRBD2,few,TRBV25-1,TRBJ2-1,TGTGCCAGCAGTGAATATATGACAAGCGGGAGGTACAATGAGCAGTTCTTC,CASSEYMTSGRYNEQFF
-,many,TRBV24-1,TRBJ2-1,TGTGCCACCAGTGCCCGCACGGAGGGGGCTCTAGACAATGAGCAGTTCTTC,CATSARTEGALDNEQFF
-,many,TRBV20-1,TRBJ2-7,TGCAGTGCTGGGGACGGGGAACGCAGAAACTACGAGCAGTACTTC,CSAGDGERRNYEQYF
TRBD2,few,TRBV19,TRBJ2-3,TGTGCCAGTAGTAAAGACCCAGCGGGAGGGCTTGGCACAGATACGCAGTATTTT,CASSKDPAGGLGTDTQYF
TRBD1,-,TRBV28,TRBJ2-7,TGTGCCAGCAGTCTTGCAGGAGGACAGGGTATCTACGAGCAGTACTTC,CASSLAGGQGIYEQYF
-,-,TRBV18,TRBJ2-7,TGTGCCAGCTCGCCTCCTGGCTCCTACGAGCAGTACTTC,CASSPPGSYEQYF
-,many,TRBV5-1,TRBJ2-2,TGCGCCAGCAGCTTGGCCGGACCCGACACCGGGGAGCTGTTTTTT,CASSLAGPDTGELFF
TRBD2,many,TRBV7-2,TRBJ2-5,TGTGCCAGCAGCTTAGTGGGTCGCGGGAGGGCCGACCCGCAAGAGACCCAGTACTTC,CASSLVGRGRADPQETQYF